This passage covers 12 T cell receptor beta chains from one sample sequenced in a study of response to subunit inactivated influenza vaccine. TCRdb reprocessed the RT-PCR reads via MiXCR and lists one record per CDR3 protein. The sample lists about 700,000 distinct CDR3 sequences, around 14% occurring once. The source material was PBMCs from blood, sampled 11 to 12 days after vaccination. The source of these receptors is a man in his forties or fifties who received an inactivated influenza vaccine.

This clonotype was detected a few times. The rearrangement uses TRBV4-1 and TRBJ2-2; D uncertain. Trimming removed 1 base at V and 6 bases at J, with 12 bases between. CDR1 MGHRA and CDR2 YSYEKL come from the germline V gene. There are 15 residues in the CDR3. The CDR3 DNA is TGCGCCAGCAGCCAAGGACGGGCTGGGGCCGGGGAGCTGTTTTTT. The encoded protein is CASSQGRAGAGELFF.

The chain uses TRBV20-1 and TRBJ2-4, with D unclear. V lost 3 bases and J 8 bases, leaving 20 bases between the germline ends. The CDR3 contains 15 residues. CDR1 and CDR2 (germline): DFQATT, SNEGSKA (reference sequence). The chain's CDR3 is CSARGTAGFWDIQYF. The CDR3 DNA sequence: TGCAGTGCTAGGGGTACAGCCGGCTTTTGGGACATTCAGTACTTC.

This sequence joins TRBV5-6 and TRBJ1-6; D is unclear. Germline V gene sequence: CDR1 SGHDT, CDR2 YYEEEE. This CDR3 has 14 residues. Trimming left V 4 bases short and J 6 bases short, with 11 bases between. The DNA of the CDR3 is TGTGCCAGCAGCGGCGAGTTTTTTAATTCACCCCTCCACTTT. Its protein is CASSGEFFNSPLHF.

This clonotype has more than one count but fewer than ten. V usage is TRBV7-3 and J usage is TRBJ2-3; 7 bases are a match to TRBD2. V trimming: 3 bases; J trimming: 6 bases; junction bases outside the gene matches: 6. Germline loops: CDR1 SGHTA, CDR2 FQGTGA. The CDR3 has 14 amino acids. In DNA form, the CDR3 reads TGTGCCAGCAGCTTCGGGGGAGGGTTGGATACGCAGTATTTT. Translation gives CASSFGGGLDTQYF.

The V gene is TRBV5-5, the J gene TRBJ2-7, with D hard to call. Germline CDR1 SGHKS, CDR2 YYEKEE (reference sequence). This CDR3 has 15 amino acids. The V gene lost 0 bases and the J gene lost 3 bases, with 13 bases spanning the gap. The CDR3: CASSLVRAPNYEQYF. CDR3 in DNA: TGTGCCAGCAGCTTGGTCCGGGCGCCGAACTACGAGCAGTACTTC.

This clonotype was seen only a few times. The chain combines TRBV20-1 with TRBJ2-1; a weak D match, TRBD2 (6 bases). The CDR3 loop spans 13 amino acids. The germline V gene has CDR1 DFQATT and CDR2 SNEGSKA (reference sequence). The germline V and J ends were trimmed by 5 bases and 0 bases, with 8 bases remaining between them. The CDR3 DNA is TGCAGTGCTCCTAGCGACTCCTACAATGAGCAGTTCTTC. Protein product: CSAPSDSYNEQFF.

Ten or more counts support this clonotype. The J gene is TRBJ2-7, the V gene TRBV5-1; the match to TRBD2 covers 8 bases. Germline trimming cut 2 bases from V and 0 bases from J; bases unmatched to any gene: 1. CDR3 length equals 14 residues. The germline V gene encodes CDR1 SGHRS and CDR2 YFSETQ. The CDR3, as DNA: TGCGCCAGCAGCTTTCGGGGGGGCTCCTACGAGCAGTACTTC. Protein: CASSFRGGSYEQYF.

In this sample, this clonotype turned up many times. The chain uses TRBV4-3 and TRBJ2-2; D is possibly TRBD2 (5 bases). Germline CDR1 and CDR2: LGHNA and YSLEER. The V end lost 0 bases, the J end lost 9 bases, and 11 bases lay between the germline ends. The CDR3 totals 14 residues. CDR3 protein: CASSQDPTRRELFF. The DNA for the CDR3 is TGCGCCAGCAGCCAAGATCCCACTAGAAGGGAGCTGTTTTTT.

This clonotype was counted between two and nine times. The rearrangement uses TRBV3-1 and TRBJ2-1, with a possible D match to TRBD2 (6 bases). The germline V and J ends were trimmed by 4 bases and 2 bases, with 12 bases remaining between them. The CDR3 spans 15 residues. Germline V gene sequence: CDR1 LGHDT, CDR2 YNNKEL (reference sequence). In nucleotides, the CDR3 is TGTGCCAGCAGCCCCGGGGGATTGACCTACAATGAGCAGTTCTTC. Translating gives CASSPGGLTYNEQFF.

CDR3 protein: CASSKIGRASYNEQFF. The CDR3 coding sequence is TGTGCCAGCAGCAAAATAGGGAGGGCCTCCTACAATGAGCAGTTCTTC. This chain connects TRBV9 to TRBJ2-1, with 7 bases aligning to TRBD2. The germline V gene has CDR1 SGDLS and CDR2 YYNGEE. Trimming at V came to 4 bases and at J to 0 bases, leaving 7 bases not matched to a gene. CDR3 length equals 16 residues.

A few counts support this clonotype. V gene TRBV12-3 or TRBV12-4 combines with J gene TRBJ2-1, with TRBD2 matching 10 bases. The CDR3 length is 16 residues. The ends lost 5 bases at V and 3 bases at J; junction bases unmatched: 7. The CDR3 region is CASSPTGTSVYNEQFF. CDR3 in DNA: TGTGCCAGCAGTCCGACCGGGACTAGCGTCTACAATGAGCAGTTCTTC.

V usage is TRBV3-1 and J usage is TRBJ1-1; TRBD1 is a possible D gene (6 bases). V was pared by 5 bases and J by 4 bases, with 17 bases between. Germline CDR1 and CDR2: LGHDT and YNNKEL (reference sequence). The CDR3 covers 15 residues. The CDR3 reads CASSSIGRGLTEAFF. DNA for the CDR3: TGTGCCAGCAGCTCAATTGGCAGGGGTCTCACTGAAGCTTTCTTT.